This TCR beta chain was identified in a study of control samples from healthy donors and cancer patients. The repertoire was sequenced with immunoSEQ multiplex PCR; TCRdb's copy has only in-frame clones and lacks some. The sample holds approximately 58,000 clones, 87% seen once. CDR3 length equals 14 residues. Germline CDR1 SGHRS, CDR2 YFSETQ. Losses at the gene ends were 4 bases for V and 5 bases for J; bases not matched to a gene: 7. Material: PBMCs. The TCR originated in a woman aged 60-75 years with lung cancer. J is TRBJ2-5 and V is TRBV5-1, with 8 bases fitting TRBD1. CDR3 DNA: TGCGCCAGCAGCGGGGCAGGGGGCTGGGAGACCCAGTACTTC. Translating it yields CASSGAGGWETQYF. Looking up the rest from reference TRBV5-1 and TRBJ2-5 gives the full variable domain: KAGVTQTPRYLIKTRGQQVTLSCSPISGHRSVSWYQQTPGQGLQFLFEYFSETQRNKGNFPGRFSGRQFSNSRSEMNVSTLELGDSALYLCASSGAGGWETQYFGPGTRLLVL.